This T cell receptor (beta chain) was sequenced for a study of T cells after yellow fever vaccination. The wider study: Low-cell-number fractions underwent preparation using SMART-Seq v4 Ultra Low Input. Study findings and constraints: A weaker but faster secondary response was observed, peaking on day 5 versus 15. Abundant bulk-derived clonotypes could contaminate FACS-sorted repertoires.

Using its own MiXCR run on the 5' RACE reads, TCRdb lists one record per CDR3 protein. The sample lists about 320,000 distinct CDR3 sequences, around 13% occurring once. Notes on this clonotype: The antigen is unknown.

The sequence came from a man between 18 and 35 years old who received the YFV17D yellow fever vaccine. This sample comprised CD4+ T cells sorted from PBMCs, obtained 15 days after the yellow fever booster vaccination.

In nucleotides, the CDR3 is TGCAGTGCTAGAGATTATTCGGGACTAGCGGGGTTTAATGAGCAGTTCTTC. Its translation is CSARDYSGLAGFNEQFF. The chain uses TRBV20-1 and TRBJ2-1, with 13 positions matching TRBD2. The CDR3 is 17 residues long. CDR1 is DFQATT, CDR2 SNEGSKA, per germline (reference sequence). J gave up 7 bases and V 0 bases, and 9 bases lay outside the gene matches.